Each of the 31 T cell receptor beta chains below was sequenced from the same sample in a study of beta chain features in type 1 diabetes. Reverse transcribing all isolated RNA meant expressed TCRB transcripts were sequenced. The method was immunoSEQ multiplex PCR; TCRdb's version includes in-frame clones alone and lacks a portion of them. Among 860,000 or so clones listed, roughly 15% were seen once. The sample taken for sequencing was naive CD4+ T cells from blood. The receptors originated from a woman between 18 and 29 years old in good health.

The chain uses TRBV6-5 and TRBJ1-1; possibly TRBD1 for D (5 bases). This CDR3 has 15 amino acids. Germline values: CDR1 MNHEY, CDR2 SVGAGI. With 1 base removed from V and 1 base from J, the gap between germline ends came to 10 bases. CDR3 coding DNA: TGTGCCAGCAGTTACTGGAACAGGCAGAACACTGAAGCTTTCTTT. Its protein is CASSYWNRQNTEAFF.

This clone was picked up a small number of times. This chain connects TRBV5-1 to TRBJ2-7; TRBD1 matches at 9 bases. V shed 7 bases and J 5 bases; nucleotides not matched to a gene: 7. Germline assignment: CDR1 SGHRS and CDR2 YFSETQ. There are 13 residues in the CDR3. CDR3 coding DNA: TGCGCCAGCGCCCGGGACAGGGCAAACGAGCAGTACTTC. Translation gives CASARDRANEQYF. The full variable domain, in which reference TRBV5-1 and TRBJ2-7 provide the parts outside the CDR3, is KAGVTQTPRYLIKTRGQQVTLSCSPISGHRSVSWYQQTPGQGLQFLFEYFSETQRNKGNFPGRFSGRQFSNSRSEMNVSTLELGDSALYLCASARDRANEQYFGPGTRLTVT.

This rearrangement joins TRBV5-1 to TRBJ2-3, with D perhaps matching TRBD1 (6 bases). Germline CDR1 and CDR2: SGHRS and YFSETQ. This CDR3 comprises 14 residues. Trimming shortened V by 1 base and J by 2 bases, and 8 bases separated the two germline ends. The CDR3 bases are TGCGCCAGCAGCTTGCGGACAGTCACAGATACGCAGTATTTT. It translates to CASSLRTVTDTQYF.

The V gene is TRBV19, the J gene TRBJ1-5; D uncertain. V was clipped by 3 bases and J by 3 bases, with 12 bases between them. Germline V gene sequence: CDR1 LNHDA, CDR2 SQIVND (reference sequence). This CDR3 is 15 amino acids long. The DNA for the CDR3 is TGTGCCAGTAGTATTGGTTCCACATTCAATCAGCCCCAGCATTTT. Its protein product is CASSIGSTFNQPQHF.

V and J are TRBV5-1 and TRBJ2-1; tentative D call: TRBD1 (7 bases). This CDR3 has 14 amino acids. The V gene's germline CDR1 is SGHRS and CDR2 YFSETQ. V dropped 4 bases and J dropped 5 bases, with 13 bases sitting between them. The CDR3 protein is CASSLGGQNNEQFF. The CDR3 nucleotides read TGCGCCAGCAGCCTGGGGGGACAGAACAATGAGCAGTTCTTC.

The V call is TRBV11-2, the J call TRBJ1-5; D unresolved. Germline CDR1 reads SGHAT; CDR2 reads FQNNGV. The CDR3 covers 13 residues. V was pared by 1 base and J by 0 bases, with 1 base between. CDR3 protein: CASSLVSNQPQHF. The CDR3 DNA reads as TGTGCCAGCAGCTTAGTTAGCAATCAGCCCCAGCATTTT.

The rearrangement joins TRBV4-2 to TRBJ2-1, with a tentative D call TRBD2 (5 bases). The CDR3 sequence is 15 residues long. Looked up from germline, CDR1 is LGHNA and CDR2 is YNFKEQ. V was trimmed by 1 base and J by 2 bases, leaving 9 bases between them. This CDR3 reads CASSQGGSPYNEQFF. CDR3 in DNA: TGTGCCAGCAGCCAAGGAGGGAGTCCCTACAATGAGCAGTTCTTC.

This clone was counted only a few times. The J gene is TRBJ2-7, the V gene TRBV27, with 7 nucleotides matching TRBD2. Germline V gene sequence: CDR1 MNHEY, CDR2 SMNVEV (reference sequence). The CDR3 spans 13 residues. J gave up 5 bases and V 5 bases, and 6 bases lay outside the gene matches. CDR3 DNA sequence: TGTGCCAGCAGTCGCTCCGGGGGGAACGAGCAGTACTTC. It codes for CASSRSGGNEQYF.

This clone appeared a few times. CDR3: CASSLTALSANEQFF. DNA for the CDR3: TGTGCCAGCTCACTCACCGCGCTATCGGCGAATGAGCAGTTCTTC. The V and J genes are TRBV18 and TRBJ2-1, with D uncertain. The length of the CDR3 is 15 residues. Per germline, CDR1 KGHSH and CDR2 LQKENI. Trimming removed 4 bases at V and 7 bases at J, with 17 bases between.

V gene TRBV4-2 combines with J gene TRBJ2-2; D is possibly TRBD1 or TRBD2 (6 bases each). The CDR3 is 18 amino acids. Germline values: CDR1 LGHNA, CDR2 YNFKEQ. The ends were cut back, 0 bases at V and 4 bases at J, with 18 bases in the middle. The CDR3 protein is CASSQDPGGAMSTGELFF. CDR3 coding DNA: TGTGCCAGCAGCCAAGATCCCGGGGGCGCCATGAGCACCGGGGAGCTGTTTTTT.

CDR3 amino acids: CASSVETEASNQPQHF. In DNA, the CDR3 is TGTGCCAGCAGCGTTGAGACAGAGGCTAGCAATCAGCCCCAGCATTTT. The rearrangement links TRBV7-9 to TRBJ1-5, with D perhaps TRBD1 (5 bases). CDR1 is SEHNR, CDR2 FQNEAQ, per germline (reference sequence). The CDR3 covers 16 residues. V was shortened by 5 bases and J by 0 bases, with 14 bases between the two germline ends. Full variable domain (missing parts from reference TRBV7-9 and TRBJ1-5): DTGVSQNPRHKITKRGQNVTFRCDPISEHNRLYWYRQTLGQGPEFLTYFQNEAQLEKSRLLSDRFSAERPKGSFSTLEIQRTEQGDSAMYLCASSVETEASNQPQHFGDGTRLSIL.

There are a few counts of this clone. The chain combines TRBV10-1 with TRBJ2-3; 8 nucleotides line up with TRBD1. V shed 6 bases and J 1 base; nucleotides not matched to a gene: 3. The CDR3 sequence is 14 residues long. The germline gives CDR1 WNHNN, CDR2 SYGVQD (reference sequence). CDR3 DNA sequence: TGCGCCAGCAGGTCGGGACAGGGCACAGATACGCAGTATTTT. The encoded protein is CASRSGQGTDTQYF.

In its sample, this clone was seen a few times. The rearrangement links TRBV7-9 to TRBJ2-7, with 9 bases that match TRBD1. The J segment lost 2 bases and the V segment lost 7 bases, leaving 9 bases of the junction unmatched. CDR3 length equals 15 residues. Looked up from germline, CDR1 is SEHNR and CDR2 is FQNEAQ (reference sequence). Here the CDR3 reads CASTPTGGVTYEQYF. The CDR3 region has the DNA TGTGCCAGCACCCCGACAGGGGGTGTCACCTACGAGCAGTACTTC.

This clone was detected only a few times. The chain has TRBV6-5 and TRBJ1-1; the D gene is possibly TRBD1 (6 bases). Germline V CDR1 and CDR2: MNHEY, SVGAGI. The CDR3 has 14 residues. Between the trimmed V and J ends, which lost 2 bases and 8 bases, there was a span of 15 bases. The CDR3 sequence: CASSYRTAPQEAFF. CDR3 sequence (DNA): TGTGCCAGCAGTTACAGGACAGCTCCCCAGGAAGCTTTCTTT.

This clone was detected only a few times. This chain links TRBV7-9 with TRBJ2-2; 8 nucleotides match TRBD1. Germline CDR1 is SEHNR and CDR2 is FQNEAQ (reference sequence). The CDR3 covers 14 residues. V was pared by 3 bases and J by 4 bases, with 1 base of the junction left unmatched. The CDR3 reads CASSLDRATGELFF. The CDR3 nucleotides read TGTGCCAGCAGCTTGGACAGGGCCACCGGGGAGCTGTTTTTT.

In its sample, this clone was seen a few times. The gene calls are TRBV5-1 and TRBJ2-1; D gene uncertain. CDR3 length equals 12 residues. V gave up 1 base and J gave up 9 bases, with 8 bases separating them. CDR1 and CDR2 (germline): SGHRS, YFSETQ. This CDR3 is CASSLWEGEQFF. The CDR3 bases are TGCGCCAGCAGCTTGTGGGAAGGTGAGCAGTTCTTC.

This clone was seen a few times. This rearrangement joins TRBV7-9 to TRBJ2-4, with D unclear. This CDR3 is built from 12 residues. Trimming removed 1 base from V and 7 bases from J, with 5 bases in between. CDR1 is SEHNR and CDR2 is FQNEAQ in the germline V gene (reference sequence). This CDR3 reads CASSLVNNIQYF. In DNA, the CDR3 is TGTGCCAGCAGCTTAGTCAACAACATTCAGTACTTC.

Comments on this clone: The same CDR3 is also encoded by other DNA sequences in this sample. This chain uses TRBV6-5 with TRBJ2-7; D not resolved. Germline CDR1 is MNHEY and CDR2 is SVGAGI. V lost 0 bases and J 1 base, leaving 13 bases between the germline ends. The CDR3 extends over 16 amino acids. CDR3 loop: CASSYSISGISYEQYF. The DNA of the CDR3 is TGTGCCAGCAGTTACTCGATTTCAGGAATTTCCTACGAGCAGTACTTC.

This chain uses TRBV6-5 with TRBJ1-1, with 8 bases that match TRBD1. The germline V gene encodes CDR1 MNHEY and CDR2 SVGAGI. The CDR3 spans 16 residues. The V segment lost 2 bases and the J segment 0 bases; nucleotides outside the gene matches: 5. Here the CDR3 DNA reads TGTGCCAGCAGTTACCTTGGACAGGGAATGAACACTGAAGCTTTCTTT. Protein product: CASSYLGQGMNTEAFF.

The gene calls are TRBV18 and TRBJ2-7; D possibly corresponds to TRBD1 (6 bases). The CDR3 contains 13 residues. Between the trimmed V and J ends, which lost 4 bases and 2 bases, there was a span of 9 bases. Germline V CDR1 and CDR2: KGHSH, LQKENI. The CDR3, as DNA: TGTGCCAGCTCACAACAGGGTACCTACGAGCAGTACTTC. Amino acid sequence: CASSQQGTYEQYF.

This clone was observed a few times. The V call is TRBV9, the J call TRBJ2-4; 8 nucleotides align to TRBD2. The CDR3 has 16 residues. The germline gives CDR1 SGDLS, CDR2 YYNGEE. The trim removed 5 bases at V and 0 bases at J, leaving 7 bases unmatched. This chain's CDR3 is CASRAGGSLAKNIQYF. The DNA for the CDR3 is TGTGCCAGCAGGGCGGGGGGAAGTCTAGCCAAAAACATTCAGTACTTC.

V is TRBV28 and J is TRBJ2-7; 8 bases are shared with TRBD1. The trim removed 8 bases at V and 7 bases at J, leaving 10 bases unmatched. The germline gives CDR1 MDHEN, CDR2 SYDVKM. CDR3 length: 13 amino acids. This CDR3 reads CASLDRVVGEQYF. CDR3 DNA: TGTGCCAGCCTGGACAGGGTGGTAGGGGAGCAGTACTTC.

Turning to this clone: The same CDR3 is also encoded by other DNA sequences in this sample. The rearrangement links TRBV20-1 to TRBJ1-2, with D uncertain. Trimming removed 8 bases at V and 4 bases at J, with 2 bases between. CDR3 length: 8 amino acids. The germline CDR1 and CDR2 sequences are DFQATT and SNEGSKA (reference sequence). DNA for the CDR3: TGCAGTTCCTATGGCTACACCTTC. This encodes CSSYGYTF.

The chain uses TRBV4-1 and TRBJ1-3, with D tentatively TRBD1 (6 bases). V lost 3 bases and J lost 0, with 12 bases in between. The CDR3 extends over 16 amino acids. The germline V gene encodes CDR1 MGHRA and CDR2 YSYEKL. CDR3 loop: CASSHPAGDSGNTIYF. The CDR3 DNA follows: TGCGCCAGCAGCCATCCGGCAGGGGACTCTGGAAACACCATATATTTT.

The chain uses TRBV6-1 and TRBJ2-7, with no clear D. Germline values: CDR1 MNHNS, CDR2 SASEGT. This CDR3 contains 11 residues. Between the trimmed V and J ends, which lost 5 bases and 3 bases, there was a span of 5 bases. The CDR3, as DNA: TGTGCCAGCAGTCAGATCTACGAGCAGTACTTC. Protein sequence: CASSQIYEQYF.

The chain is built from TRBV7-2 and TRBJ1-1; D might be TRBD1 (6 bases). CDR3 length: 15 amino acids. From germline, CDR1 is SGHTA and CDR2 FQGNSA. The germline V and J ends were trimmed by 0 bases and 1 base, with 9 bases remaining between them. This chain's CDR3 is CASSLAGGPNTEAFF. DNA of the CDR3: TGTGCCAGCAGCTTAGCTGGGGGCCCGAACACTGAAGCTTTCTTT.

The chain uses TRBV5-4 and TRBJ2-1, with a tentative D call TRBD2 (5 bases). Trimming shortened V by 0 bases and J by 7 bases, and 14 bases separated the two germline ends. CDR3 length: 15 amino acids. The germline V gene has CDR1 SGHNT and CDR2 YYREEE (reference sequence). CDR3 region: CASSLALPGSNEQFF. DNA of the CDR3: TGTGCCAGCAGCTTGGCCCTTCCGGGATCTAATGAGCAGTTCTTC.

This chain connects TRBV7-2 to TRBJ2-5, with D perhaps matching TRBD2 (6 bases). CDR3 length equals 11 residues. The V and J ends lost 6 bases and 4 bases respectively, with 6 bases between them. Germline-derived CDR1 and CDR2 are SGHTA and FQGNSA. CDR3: CASREGETQYF. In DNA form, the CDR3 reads TGTGCCAGCAGGGAGGGAGAGACCCAGTACTTC.

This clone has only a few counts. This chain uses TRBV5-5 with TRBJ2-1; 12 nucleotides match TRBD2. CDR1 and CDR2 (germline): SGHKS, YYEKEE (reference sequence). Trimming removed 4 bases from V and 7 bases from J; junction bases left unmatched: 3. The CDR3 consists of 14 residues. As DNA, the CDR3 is TGTGCCAGCAGCGTTACTAGCGGGAGGAATGAGCAGTTCTTC. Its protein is CASSVTSGRNEQFF. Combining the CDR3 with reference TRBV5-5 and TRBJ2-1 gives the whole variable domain DAGVTQSPTHLIKTRGQQVTLRCSPISGHKSVSWYQQVLGQGPQFIFQYYEKEERGRGNFPDRFSARQFPNYSSELNVNALLLGDSALYLCASSVTSGRNEQFFGPGTRLTVL.

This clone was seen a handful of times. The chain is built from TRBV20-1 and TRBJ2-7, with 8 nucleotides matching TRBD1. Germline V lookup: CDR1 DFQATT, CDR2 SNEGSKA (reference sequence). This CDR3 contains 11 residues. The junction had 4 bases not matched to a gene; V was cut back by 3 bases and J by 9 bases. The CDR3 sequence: CSARATGGQYF. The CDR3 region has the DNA TGCAGTGCTAGGGCTACAGGGGGGCAGTACTTC.

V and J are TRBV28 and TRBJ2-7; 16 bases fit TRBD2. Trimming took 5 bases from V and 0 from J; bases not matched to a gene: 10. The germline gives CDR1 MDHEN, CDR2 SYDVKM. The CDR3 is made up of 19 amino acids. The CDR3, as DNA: TGTGCCAGCAGTGCTAACTCCGGGACTAGCGGGAGGGACTCCTACGAGCAGTACTTC. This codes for CASSANSGTSGRDSYEQYF.